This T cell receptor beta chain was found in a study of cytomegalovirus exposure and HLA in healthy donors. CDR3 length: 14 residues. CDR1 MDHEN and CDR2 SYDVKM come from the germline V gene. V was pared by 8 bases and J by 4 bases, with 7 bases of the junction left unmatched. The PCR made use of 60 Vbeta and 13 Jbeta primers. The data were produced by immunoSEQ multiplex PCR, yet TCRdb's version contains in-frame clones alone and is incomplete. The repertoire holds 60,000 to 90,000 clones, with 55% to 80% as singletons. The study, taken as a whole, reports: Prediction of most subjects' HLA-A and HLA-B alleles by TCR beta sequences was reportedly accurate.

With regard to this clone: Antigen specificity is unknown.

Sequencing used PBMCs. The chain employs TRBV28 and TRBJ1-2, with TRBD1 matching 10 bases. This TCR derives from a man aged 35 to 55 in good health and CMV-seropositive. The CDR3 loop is CASLTGTGAYGYTF. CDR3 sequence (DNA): TGTGCCAGCTTAACCGGGACAGGGGCCTATGGCTACACCTTC.